This TCR beta chain is drawn from a study of T cells after yellow fever vaccination. Looking at the study overall: The SMART-Seq v4 Ultra Low Input method served to prepare the low-cell-number fractions.

The study's findings and limits: Few clonotypes appeared in both CD4 and CD8 compartments. Post-booster repertoires contained most primary-vaccination clones again (roughly 96% CD4, around 88% CD8).

Trimming cost V 1 base and J 3 bases, with 9 bases left between them. The CDR3 loop spans 13 amino acids. Germline V gene lookup returns CDR1 GTSNPN and CDR2 SVGIG (reference sequence). Synthesis of TCR cDNA relied on 5'RACE template switching, which attached a universal primer site and UMIs. A single record per CDR3 protein comes from TCRdb applying MiXCR to the 5' RACE reads. The data contain around 610,000 distinct CDR3 sequences, about 13% of them seen just once; the ten biggest clones take up about 14%. Notes on this clonotype: The antigen remains undetermined.

The sample consisted of PBMCs, taken on the day of the yellow fever booster vaccination. The clonotype was recovered from a man younger than 40 who received the YFV17D yellow fever vaccine. The chain has TRBV30 and TRBJ1-1, with D uncertain. As DNA, the CDR3 is TGTGCCTGGAGTGGTCATCAGGACACTGAAGCTTTCTTT. This encodes CAWSGHQDTEAFF. Full variable domain (outside the CDR3, taken from reference TRBV30 and TRBJ1-1): SQTIHQWPATLVQPVGSPLSLECTVEGTSNPNLYWYRQAAGRGLQLLFYSVGIGQISSEVPQNLSASRPQDRQFILSSKKLLLSDSGFYLCAWSGHQDTEAFFGQGTRLTVV.